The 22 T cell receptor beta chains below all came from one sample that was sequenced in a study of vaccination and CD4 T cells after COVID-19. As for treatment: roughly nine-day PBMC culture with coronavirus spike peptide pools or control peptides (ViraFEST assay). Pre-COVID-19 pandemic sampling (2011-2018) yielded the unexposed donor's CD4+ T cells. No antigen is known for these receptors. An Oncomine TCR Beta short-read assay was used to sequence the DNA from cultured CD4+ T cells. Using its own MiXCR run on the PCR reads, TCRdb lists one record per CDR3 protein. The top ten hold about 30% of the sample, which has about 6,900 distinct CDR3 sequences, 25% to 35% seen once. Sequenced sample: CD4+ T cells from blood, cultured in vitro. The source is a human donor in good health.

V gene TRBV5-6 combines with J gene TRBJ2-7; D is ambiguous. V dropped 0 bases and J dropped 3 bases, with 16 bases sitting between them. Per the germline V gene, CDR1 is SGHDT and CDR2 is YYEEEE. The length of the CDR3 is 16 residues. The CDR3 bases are TGTGCCAGCAGCTTGGCCACGGCGGCAGGAGACTACGAGCAGTACTTC. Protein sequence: CASSLATAAGDYEQYF.

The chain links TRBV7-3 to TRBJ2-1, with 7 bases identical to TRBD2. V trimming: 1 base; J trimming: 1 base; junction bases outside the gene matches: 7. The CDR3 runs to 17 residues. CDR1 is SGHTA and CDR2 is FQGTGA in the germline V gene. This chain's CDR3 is CASSLKFRRGSYNEQFF. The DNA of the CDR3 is TGTGCCAGCAGCTTAAAATTCCGGCGGGGGTCCTACAATGAGCAGTTCTTC.

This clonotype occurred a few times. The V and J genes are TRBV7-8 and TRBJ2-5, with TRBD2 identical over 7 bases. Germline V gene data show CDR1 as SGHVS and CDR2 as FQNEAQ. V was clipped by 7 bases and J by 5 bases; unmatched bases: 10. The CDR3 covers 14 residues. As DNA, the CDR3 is TGTGCCAGCACCCAACCAGCGGGGTCCGAGACCCAGTACTTC. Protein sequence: CASTQPAGSETQYF.

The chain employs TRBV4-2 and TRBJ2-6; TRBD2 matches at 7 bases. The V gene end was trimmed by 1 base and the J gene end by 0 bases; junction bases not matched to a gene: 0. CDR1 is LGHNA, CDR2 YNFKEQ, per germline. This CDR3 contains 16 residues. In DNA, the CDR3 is TGTGCCAGCAGCCAAGGGGGGGGCTCTGGGGCCAACGTCCTGACTTTC. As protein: CASSQGGGSGANVLTF.

CDR3 region: CASSADRNQPQHF. For the CDR3, the DNA is TGTGCCAGCAGTGCCGACAGGAATCAGCCCCAGCATTTT. V and J are TRBV6-1 and TRBJ1-5, with D possibly TRBD1 on 6 matching bases. This CDR3 is built from 13 residues. The V gene's germline CDR1 is MNHNS and CDR2 SASEGT. V was shortened by 4 bases and J by 4 bases, with 8 bases between the two germline ends.

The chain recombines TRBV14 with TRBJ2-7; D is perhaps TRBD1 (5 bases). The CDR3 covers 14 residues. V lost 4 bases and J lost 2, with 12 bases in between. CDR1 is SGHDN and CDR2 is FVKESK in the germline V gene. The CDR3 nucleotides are TGTGCCAGCAGCCCGGCAGGGCCGGCCTACGAGCAGTACTTC. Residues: CASSPAGPAYEQYF.

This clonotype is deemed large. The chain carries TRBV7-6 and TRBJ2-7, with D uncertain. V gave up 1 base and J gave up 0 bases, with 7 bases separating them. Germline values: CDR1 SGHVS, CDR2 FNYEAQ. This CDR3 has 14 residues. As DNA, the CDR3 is TGTGCCAGCAGCTTAGGGAGCCCCTCCTACGAGCAGTACTTC. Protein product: CASSLGSPSYEQYF. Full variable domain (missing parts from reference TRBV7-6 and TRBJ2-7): GAGVSQSPRYKVTKRGQDVALRCDPISGHVSLYWYRQALGQGPEFLTYFNYEAQQDKSGLPNDRFSAERPEGSISTLTIQRTEQRDSAMYRCASSLGSPSYEQYFGPGTRLTVT.

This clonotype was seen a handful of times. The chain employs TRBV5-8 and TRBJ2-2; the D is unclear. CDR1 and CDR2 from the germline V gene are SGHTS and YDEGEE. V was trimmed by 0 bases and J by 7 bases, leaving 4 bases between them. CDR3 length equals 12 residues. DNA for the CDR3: TGTGCCAGCAGCTTGGACGGCGGGGAGCTGTTTTTT. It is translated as CASSLDGGELFF. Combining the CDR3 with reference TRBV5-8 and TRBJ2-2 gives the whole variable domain EAGVTQSPTHLIKTRGQQATLRCSPISGHTSVYWYQQALGLGLQFLLWYDEGEERNRGNFPPRFSGRQFPNYSSELNVNALELEDSALYLCASSLDGGELFFGEGSRLTVL.

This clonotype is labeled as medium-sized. Here the CDR3 DNA reads TGTGCCTCGAGCGGGGGCATGAACACTGAAGCTTTCTTT. This sequence encodes CASSGGMNTEAFF. The chain carries TRBV10-3 and TRBJ1-1; weak D call: TRBD1 (6 bases). Trimming took off 11 bases at V and 0 bases at J, with 13 bases between the two ends. This CDR3 spans 13 amino acids. From germline, CDR1 is ENHRY and CDR2 SYGVKD.

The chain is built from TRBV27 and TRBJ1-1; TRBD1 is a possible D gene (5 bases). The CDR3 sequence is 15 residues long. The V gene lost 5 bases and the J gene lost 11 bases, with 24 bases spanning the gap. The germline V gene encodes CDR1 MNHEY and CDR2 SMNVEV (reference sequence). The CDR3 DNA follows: TGTGCCAGCAGTATTACCGGGACGCCTCCATTGGTGGCTTTCTTT. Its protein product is CASSITGTPPLVAFF.

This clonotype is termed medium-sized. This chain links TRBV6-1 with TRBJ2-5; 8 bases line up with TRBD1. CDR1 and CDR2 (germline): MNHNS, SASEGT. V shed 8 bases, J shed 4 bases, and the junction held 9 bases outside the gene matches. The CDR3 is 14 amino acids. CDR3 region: CASSRTGHLETQYF. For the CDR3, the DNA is TGTGCCAGCTCAAGGACAGGGCATTTAGAGACCCAGTACTTC.

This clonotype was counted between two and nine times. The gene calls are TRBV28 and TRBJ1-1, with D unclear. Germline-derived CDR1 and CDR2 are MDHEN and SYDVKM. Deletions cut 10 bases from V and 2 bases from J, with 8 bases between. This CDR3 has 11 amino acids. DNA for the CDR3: TGTGCCATCGTCGTCAACACTGAAGCTTTCTTT. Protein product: CAIVVNTEAFF.

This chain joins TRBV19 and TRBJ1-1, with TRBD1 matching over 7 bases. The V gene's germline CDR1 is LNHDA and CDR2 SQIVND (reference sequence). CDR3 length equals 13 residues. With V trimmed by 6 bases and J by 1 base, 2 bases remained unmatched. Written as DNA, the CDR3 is TGTGCCAGTAGGACAGGGACGAACACTGAAGCTTTCTTT. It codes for CASRTGTNTEAFF.

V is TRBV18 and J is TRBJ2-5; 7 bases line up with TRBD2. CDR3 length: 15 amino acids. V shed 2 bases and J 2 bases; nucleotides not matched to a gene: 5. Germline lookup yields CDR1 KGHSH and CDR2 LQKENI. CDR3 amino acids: CASSPVAGEQETQYF. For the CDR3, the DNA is TGTGCCAGCTCACCAGTGGCGGGGGAACAAGAGACCCAGTACTTC.

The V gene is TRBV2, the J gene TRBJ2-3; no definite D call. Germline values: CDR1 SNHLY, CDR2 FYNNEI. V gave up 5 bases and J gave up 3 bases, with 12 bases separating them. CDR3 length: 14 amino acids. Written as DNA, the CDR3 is TGTGCCAGCAGTCGACTTAGCAGTACAGATACGCAGTATTTT. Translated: CASSRLSSTDTQYF. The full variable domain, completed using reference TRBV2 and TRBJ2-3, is EPEVTQTPSHQVTQMGQEVILRCVPISNHLYFYWYRQILGQKVEFLVSFYNNEISEKSEIFDDQFSVERPDGSNFTLKIRSTKLEDSAMYFCASSRLSSTDTQYFGPGTRLTVL.

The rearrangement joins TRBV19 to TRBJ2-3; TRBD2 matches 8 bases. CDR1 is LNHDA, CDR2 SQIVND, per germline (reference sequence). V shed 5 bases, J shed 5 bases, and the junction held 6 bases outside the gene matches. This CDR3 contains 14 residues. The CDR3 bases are TGTGCCAGTAGTGTCGGGACTAGTATAGATACGCAGTATTTT. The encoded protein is CASSVGTSIDTQYF.

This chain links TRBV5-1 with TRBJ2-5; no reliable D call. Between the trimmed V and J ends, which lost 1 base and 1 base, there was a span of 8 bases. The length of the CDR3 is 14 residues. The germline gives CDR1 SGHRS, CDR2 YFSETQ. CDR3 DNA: TGCGCCAGCAGCTTGAATGCTCTCCAAGAGACCCAGTACTTC. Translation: CASSLNALQETQYF.

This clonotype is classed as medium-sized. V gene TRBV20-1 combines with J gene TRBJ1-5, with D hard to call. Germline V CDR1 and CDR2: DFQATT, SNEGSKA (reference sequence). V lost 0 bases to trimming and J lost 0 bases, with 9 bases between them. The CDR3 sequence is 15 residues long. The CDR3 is CSARDLRNSNQPQHF. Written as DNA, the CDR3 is TGCAGTGCTAGAGATCTCCGAAATAGCAATCAGCCCCAGCATTTT.

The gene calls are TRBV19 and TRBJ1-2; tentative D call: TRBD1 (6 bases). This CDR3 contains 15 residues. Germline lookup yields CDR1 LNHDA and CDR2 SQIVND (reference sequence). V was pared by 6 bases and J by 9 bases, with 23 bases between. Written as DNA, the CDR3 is TGTGCCAGTAGATACCCCTCCACCGGGGGGGCCAGCTACACCTTC. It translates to CASRYPSTGGASYTF. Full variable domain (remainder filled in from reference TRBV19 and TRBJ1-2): DGGITQSPKYLFRKEGQNVTLSCEQNLNHDAMYWYRQDPGQGLRLIYYSQIVNDFQKGDIAEGYSVSREKKESFPLTVTSAQKNPTAFYLCASRYPSTGGASYTFGSGTRLTVV.

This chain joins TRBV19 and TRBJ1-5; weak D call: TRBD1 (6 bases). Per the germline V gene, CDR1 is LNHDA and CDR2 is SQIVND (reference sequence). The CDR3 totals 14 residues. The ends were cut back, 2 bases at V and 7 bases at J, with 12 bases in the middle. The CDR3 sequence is CASSIWAGEQPQHF. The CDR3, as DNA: TGTGCCAGTAGTATATGGGCAGGGGAACAGCCCCAGCATTTT.

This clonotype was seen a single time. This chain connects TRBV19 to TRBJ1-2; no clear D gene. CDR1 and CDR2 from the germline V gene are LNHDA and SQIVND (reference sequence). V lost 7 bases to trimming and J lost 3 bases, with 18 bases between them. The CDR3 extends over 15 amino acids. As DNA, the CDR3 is TGTGCCAGTACCCATTCCTTGACAAACGACTATGGCTACACCTTC. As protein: CASTHSLTNDYGYTF.

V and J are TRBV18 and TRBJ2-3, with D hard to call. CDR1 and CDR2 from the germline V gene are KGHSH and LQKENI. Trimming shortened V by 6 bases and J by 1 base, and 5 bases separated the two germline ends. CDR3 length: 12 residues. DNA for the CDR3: TGTGCCAGCTCCCCGGGCACAGATACGCAGTATTTT. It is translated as CASSPGTDTQYF.